A selection of T cell receptor beta chains follows, all from one sample in a study of cytomegalovirus exposure and HLA in healthy donors. TCRdb's table, derived via immunoSEQ multiplex PCR, lists solely in-frame clones and lacks some. The sample consists of about 120,000 clones, approximately 88% of them appearing once. The sequencing sample was made of PBMCs. Receptors were obtained from a woman between 18 and 29 years old in good health and CMV-seropositive. CDR3s include the opening cysteine and the closing phenylalanine or tryptophan. The D gene is left open where the match is weak.

d_call cdr3_length j_call v_call cdr3_aa cdr3_nt
TRBD1 16 TRBJ2-3 TRBV4-2 CASSPGQGLITDTQYF TGTGCCAGCAGCCCTGGACAGGGGCTCATCACAGATACGCAGTATTTT
. 14 TRBJ1-2 TRBV19 CASSVIREASGYTF TGTGCCAGTAGTGTTATCAGGGAGGCCAGCGGCTACACCTTC
. 16 TRBJ1-1 TRBV6-5 CASSYQGVSGNTEAFF TGTGCCAGCAGTTACCAAGGGGTTTCGGGGAACACTGAAGCTTTCTTT
. 16 TRBJ1-3 TRBV18 CASSPLPGQPGNTIYF TGTGCCAGCTCACCACTGCCTGGGCAGCCTGGAAACACCATATATTTT
TRBD1 14 TRBJ1-1 TRBV5-4 CASSPPGGANEAFF TGTGCCAGCAGCCCGCCAGGGGGCGCGAACGAAGCTTTCTTT
. 14 TRBJ1-2 TRBV9 CASSPTFLIGGYTF TGTGCCAGCAGCCCCACGTTCTTAATCGGGGGCTACACCTTC
TRBD1 15 TRBJ1-1 TRBV27 CASRRTGAFNTEAFF TGTGCCAGCAGGAGGACAGGGGCTTTCAACACTGAAGCTTTCTTT
. 13 TRBJ1-2 TRBV5-1 CASSLAGDRGYTF TGCGCCAGCAGCTTGGCGGGTGATCGAGGCTACACCTTC
. 14 TRBJ2-3 TRBV6-1 CASSAKQNTDTQYF TGTGCCAGCAGTGCAAAACAGAACACAGATACGCAGTATTTT
TRBD1 15 TRBJ1-2 TRBV4-1 CASSQGDRGGYGYTF TGCGCCAGCAGCCAAGGGGACAGGGGAGGCTATGGCTACACCTTC
. 14 TRBJ2-1 TRBV7-3 CASSLTSGGNEQFF TGTGCCAGCAGCTTAACGTCCGGGGGCAATGAGCAGTTCTTC
TRBD1 14 TRBJ1-2 TRBV30 CAWSGTGSDYGYTF TGTGCCTGGAGTGGGACAGGGTCCGACTATGGCTACACCTTC
. 16 TRBJ1-2 TRBV7-9 CASRSAAAQANYGYTF TGTGCCAGCAGGTCCGCGGCCGCCCAAGCTAACTATGGCTACACCTTC
TRBD2 14 TRBJ2-7 TRBV2 CASSGYSGSYEQYF TGTGCCAGCAGTGGGTATAGCGGGAGTTACGAGCAGTACTTC
. 14 TRBJ1-5 TRBV19 CASSMAPGDQPQHF TGTGCCAGTAGTATGGCACCAGGGGATCAGCCCCAGCATTTT